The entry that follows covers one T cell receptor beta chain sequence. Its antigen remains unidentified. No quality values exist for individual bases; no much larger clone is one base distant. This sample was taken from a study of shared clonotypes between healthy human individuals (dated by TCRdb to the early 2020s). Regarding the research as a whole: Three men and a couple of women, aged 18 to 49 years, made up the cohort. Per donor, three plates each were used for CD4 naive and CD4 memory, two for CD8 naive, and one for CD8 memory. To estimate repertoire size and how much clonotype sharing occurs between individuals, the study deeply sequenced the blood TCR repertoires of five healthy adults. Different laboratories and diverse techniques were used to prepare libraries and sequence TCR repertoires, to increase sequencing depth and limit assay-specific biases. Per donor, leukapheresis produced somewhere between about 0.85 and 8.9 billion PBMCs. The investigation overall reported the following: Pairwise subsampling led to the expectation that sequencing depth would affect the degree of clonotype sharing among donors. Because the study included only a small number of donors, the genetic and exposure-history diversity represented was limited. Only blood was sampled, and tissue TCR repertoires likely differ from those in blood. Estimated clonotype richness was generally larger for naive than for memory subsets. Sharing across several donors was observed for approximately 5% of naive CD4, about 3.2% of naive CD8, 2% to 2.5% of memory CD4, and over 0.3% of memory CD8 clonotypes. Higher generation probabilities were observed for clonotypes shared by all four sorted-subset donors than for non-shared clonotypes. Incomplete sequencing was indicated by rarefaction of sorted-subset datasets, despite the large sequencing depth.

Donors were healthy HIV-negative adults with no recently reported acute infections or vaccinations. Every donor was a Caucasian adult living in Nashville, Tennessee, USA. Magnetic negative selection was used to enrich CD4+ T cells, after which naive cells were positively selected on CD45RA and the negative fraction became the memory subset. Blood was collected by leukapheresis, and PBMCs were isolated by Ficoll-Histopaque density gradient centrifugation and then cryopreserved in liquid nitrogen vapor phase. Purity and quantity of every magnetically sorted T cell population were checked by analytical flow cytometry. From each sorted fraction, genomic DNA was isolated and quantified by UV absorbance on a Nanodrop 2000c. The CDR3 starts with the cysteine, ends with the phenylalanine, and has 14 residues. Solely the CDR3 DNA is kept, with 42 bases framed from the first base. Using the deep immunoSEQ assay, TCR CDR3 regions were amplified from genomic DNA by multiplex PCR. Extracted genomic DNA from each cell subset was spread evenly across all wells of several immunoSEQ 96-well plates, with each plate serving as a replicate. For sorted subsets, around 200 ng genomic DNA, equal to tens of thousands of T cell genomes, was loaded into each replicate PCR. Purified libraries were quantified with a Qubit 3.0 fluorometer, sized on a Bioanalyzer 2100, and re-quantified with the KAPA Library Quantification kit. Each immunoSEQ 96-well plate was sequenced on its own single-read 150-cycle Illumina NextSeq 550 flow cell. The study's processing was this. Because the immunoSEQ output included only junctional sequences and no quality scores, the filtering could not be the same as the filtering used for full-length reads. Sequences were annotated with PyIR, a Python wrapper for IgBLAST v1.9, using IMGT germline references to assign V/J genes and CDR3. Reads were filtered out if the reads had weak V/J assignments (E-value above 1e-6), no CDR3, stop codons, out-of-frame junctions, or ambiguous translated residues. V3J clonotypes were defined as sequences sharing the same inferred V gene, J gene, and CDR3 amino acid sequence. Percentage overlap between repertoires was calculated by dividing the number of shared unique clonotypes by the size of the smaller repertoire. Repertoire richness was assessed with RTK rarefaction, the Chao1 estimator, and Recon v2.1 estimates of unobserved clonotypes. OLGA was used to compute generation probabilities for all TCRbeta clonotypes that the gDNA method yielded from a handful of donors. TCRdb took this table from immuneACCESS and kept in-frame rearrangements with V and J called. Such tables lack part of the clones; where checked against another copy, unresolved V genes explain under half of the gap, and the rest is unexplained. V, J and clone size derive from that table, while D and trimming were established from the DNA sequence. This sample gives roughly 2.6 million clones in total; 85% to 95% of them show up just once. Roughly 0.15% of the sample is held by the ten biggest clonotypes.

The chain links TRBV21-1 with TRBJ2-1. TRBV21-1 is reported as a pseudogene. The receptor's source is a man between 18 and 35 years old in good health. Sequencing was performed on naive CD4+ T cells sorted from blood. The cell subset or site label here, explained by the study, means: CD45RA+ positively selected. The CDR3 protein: CASSTEISYNEQFF. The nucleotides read TGTGCCAGCAGCACGGAAATCTCCTACAATGAGCAGTTCTTC.